Listed here are 5 T cell receptor beta chains from one sample, sequenced in a study of beta chain features in type 1 diabetes. The antigens of these receptors remain unknown. General study points: All four CD4+ subsets of Type 1 diabetes patients contained TCRB CDR3s that were moderately but significantly shorter.

Every bit of the isolated RNA underwent reverse transcription, so sequencing read expressed TCRB transcripts. The table came from immunoSEQ multiplex PCR; TCRdb's copy has only in-frame clones and leaves some out. This table holds under 300,000 clones, over 11% found once. Sequencing was performed on naive CD4+ T cells from blood. These receptor sequences come from a man between 25 and 39 years old with type 1 diabetes.

The V gene is TRBV7-9, the J gene TRBJ2-3; 7 bases fit TRBD2. The CDR3 extends over 15 amino acids. The germline V gene encodes CDR1 SEHNR and CDR2 FQNEAQ (reference sequence). V lost 5 bases and J lost 4; bases outside the gene matches: 9. CDR3 protein: CASSQLAMGPDTQYF. CDR3 in DNA: TGTGCCAGCAGCCAACTAGCGATGGGGCCAGATACGCAGTATTTT.

This clone was seen more than once but under ten times. V gene TRBV5-1 combines with J gene TRBJ2-1; 10 nucleotides align to TRBD2. The V segment lost 4 bases and the J segment 0 bases; nucleotides outside the gene matches: 4. The CDR3 is made up of 16 amino acids. Germline lookup yields CDR1 SGHRS and CDR2 YFSETQ. The CDR3 bases are TGCGCCAGCAGCCCCCTAGCGGGGGACTCCTACAATGAGCAGTTCTTC. This encodes CASSPLAGDSYNEQFF.

This clone was picked up a small number of times. The CDR3, as DNA: TGTGCCAGCAGACGCCCGGCGGGGGAAGAGACCCAGTACTTC. Its translation: CASRRPAGEETQYF. V usage is TRBV5-6 and J usage is TRBJ2-5; 7 bases are shared with TRBD2. The CDR3 sequence is 14 residues long. Germline trimming cut 5 bases from V and 3 bases from J; bases unmatched to any gene: 7. Germline V gene lookup returns CDR1 SGHDT and CDR2 YYEEEE.

The chain combines TRBV4-2 with TRBJ2-1, with TRBD2 matching over 14 bases. J gave up 8 bases and V 6 bases, and 6 bases lay outside the gene matches. Germline-derived CDR1 and CDR2 are LGHNA and YNFKEQ. The CDR3 is 15 residues long. CDR3 in DNA: TGTGCCAGCAGGCCCGGGACTAGCGGGAGCTATGAGCAGTTCTTC. Translated: CASRPGTSGSYEQFF.

The chain uses TRBV18 and TRBJ2-3, with 11 bases lining up with TRBD2. Germline V gene sequence: CDR1 KGHSH, CDR2 LQKENI. V shed 2 bases, J shed 6 bases, and the junction held 7 bases outside the gene matches. The CDR3 contains 16 residues. DNA of the CDR3: TGTGCCAGCTCACCAGTAACTAGCGGGAGCCCCGATACGCAGTATTTT. This translates into CASSPVTSGSPDTQYF.